The clone carrying this TCR beta chain occurred a few times. What it binds is unknown. Markers CD45RO/CCR7/CD25/CD127/CD95/CD27 served to sort CD4+ naive, central memory, regulatory and stem cell-like memory cells. All of the sorted populations showed purity greater than 95%. CDR1 is DFQATT and CDR2 is SNEGSKA in the germline V gene (reference sequence). Trimming stripped 3 bases from V and 7 bases from J, with 9 bases between. The CDR3 sequence is 11 residues long. The data derive from a study of beta chain features in type 1 diabetes. The entirety of the isolated RNA underwent reverse transcription, so expressed TCRB transcripts were sequenced. Sequenced naive, central memory and regulatory T cell samples produced an average of roughly 3.9 million reads. Libraries were prepared by immunoSEQ multiplex PCR; TCRdb keeps only in-frame clonotypes and omits some of them. The sample lists 300,000 to 350,000 clones, about 13% seen once, with about 0.016% in the top ten.

Study-level results: Moderate but significant shortening of TCRB CDR3s was recorded in all four CD4+ subsets from Type 1 diabetes patients. Junctions at VDJ sites from type 1 diabetes patients had fewer insertions and more deletions.

Source material: naive CD4+ T cells from blood. This chain uses TRBV20-1 with TRBJ1-1, with a possible D match to TRBD1 (5 bases). The TCR originated in a woman aged 18 to 35 with type 1 diabetes. In DNA form, the CDR3 reads TGCAGTGCTAGGGCCGGGGGTGAAGCTTTCTTT. Protein product: CSARAGGEAFF.